Shown below are 16 T cell receptor beta chains from a single sample sequenced in a study of blood T cell repertoires in COVID-19. The data were produced by immunoSEQ multiplex PCR, yet TCRdb's version contains in-frame clones alone and is incomplete. Altogether 200,000 or so clones are present, 88% being singletons, with the ten largest covering roughly 3.7%. Input material: PBMCs or T cells enriched from blood (not recorded which). The receptors were sampled from a woman younger than 45 who had been exposed to COVID-19.

The genes are TRBV5-1 and TRBJ2-4, with D maybe TRBD1 (5 bases). CDR3 length: 16 amino acids. Germline assignment: CDR1 SGHRS and CDR2 YFSETQ. Trimming took 4 bases from V and 0 from J, leaving 14 bases between them. The CDR3 DNA sequence: TGCGCCAGCAGCCTAACCTACAGGTTAGCCAAAAACATTCAGTACTTC. It codes for CASSLTYRLAKNIQYF.

This clone has only one observation. The chain recombines TRBV4-2 with TRBJ2-1, with TRBD2 matching 10 bases. The CDR3 sequence is 17 residues long. Germline lookup yields CDR1 LGHNA and CDR2 YNFKEQ. The junction had 12 bases not matched to a gene; V was cut back by 6 bases and J by 4 bases. Here the CDR3 DNA reads TGTGCCAGCAGAACCCACATCCTAGCGGGGGATTACAATGAGCAGTTCTTC. As protein: CASRTHILAGDYNEQFF.

The chain joins TRBV2 to TRBJ1-3, with 7 bases aligning to TRBD1. Germline V CDR1 and CDR2: SNHLY, FYNNEI. This CDR3 is 14 amino acids long. Trimming at V came to 10 bases and at J to 4 bases, leaving 10 bases not matched to a gene. The CDR3 loop is CATQDRSGGNTIYF. The CDR3 DNA follows: TGTGCCACCCAGGACAGGTCAGGCGGAAACACCATATATTTT.

Concerning this clone itself: One end of the junction fails to match germline, which may point to a read error. The V gene is TRBV5-1, the J gene TRBJ2-1; possibly TRBD1 for D (5 bases). CDR1 SGHRS and CDR2 YFSETQ come from the germline V gene. This CDR3 is 15 amino acids long. In DNA, the CDR3 is TGCGCCAGCCGCTTAGGGGCTAGTTTGAACAATGAGCAGTTCTTC. Its protein is CASRLGASLNNEQFF.

The chain combines TRBV18 with TRBJ2-1, with a tentative D call TRBD2 (6 bases). Germline V lookup: CDR1 KGHSH, CDR2 LQKENI. This CDR3 has 19 residues. With 4 bases removed from V and 0 bases from J, the gap between germline ends came to 22 bases. CDR3 DNA: TGTGCCAGCTCACATCCGGGACTCGATCCCGACAGCTCCTACAATGAGCAGTTCTTC. Its protein product is CASSHPGLDPDSSYNEQFF.

V gene TRBV6-5 combines with J gene TRBJ2-1, with TRBD1 identical over 7 bases. The CDR3 extends over 12 amino acids. V lost 6 bases and J lost 7; bases outside the gene matches: 3. Germline V gene data show CDR1 as MNHEY and CDR2 as SVGAGI. For the CDR3, the DNA is TGTGCCAGCAGAGACAGGGTGAATGAGCAGTTCTTC. It specifies CASRDRVNEQFF.

The chain has TRBV9 and TRBJ1-1, with TRBD1 identical over 7 bases. The V gene end was trimmed by 2 bases and the J gene end by 5 bases; junction bases not matched to a gene: 18. CDR3 length: 18 residues. The germline gives CDR1 SGDLS, CDR2 YYNGEE. Here the CDR3 reads CASSVGRSPDRVFTEAFF. The CDR3 coding sequence is TGTGCCAGCAGCGTGGGCCGCTCCCCCGACAGGGTTTTTACTGAAGCTTTCTTT.

CDR3 sequence reads: CASSLDASGSGEQYF. As DNA, the CDR3 is TGCGCCAGCAGCTTGGACGCTAGCGGGAGCGGGGAGCAGTACTTC. The rearrangement links TRBV5-1 to TRBJ2-7; TRBD2 matches 10 bases. The CDR3 has 15 residues. Per the germline V gene, CDR1 is SGHRS and CDR2 is YFSETQ. Unmatched junction bases numbered 7, after V lost 0 bases and J lost 7 bases.

This clone showed up just once. The chain uses TRBV5-4 and TRBJ2-1; D is possibly TRBD1 (6 bases). The CDR3 spans 15 residues. Trimming removed 1 base from V and 6 bases from J, with 14 bases in between. The germline V gene encodes CDR1 SGHNT and CDR2 YYREEE (reference sequence). The CDR3 loop reads CASSLQQGRVNEQFF. CDR3 bases: TGTGCCAGCAGCTTGCAGCAGGGGCGGGTCAATGAGCAGTTCTTC.

This chain joins TRBV6-1 and TRBJ1-1; tentative D call: TRBD1 (5 bases). CDR1 MNHNS and CDR2 SASEGT come from the germline V gene. The V and J ends lost 1 base and 4 bases respectively, with 10 bases between them. This CDR3 comprises 14 residues. CDR3 bases: TGTGCCAGCAGTGAAGGGGGCGCGGTCACTGAAGCTTTCTTT. Its protein product is CASSEGGAVTEAFF.

The chain couples TRBV11-2 to TRBJ2-7, with 10 bases that match TRBD1. Germline V lookup: CDR1 SGHAT, CDR2 FQNNGV. CDR3 length equals 15 residues. The V gene end was trimmed by 5 bases and the J gene end by 3 bases; junction bases not matched to a gene: 7. The CDR3 sequence: CASSPGDRGSYEQYF. In nucleotides, the CDR3 is TGTGCCAGCAGCCCGGGGGACAGGGGAAGCTACGAGCAGTACTTC.

The chain links TRBV2 to TRBJ2-7; D perhaps matches TRBD1 (5 bases). V was cut by 8 bases and J by 2 bases, with 19 bases left in between. CDR1 SNHLY and CDR2 FYNNEI come from the germline V gene. The CDR3 has 15 residues. In DNA, the CDR3 is TGTGCCAGCTCTTCCGACAGCCATAATACCTACGAGCAGTACTTC. Its translation: CASSSDSHNTYEQYF.

The chain joins TRBV11-2 to TRBJ2-1; 9 bases agree with TRBD2. V lost 1 base to trimming and J lost 9 bases; unmatched junction nucleotides: 7. In germline, CDR1 is SGHAT, CDR2 FQNNGV. CDR3 size: 15 residues. The CDR3 nucleotides are TGTGCCAGCAGCTTAGGGGGACTAGCATCAGGTGAGCAGTTCTTC. Its protein product is CASSLGGLASGEQFF. Variable domain in full (rest from reference TRBV11-2 and TRBJ2-1): EAGVAQSPRYKIIEKRQSVAFWCNPISGHATLYWYQQILGQGPKLLIQFQNNGVVDDSQLPKDRFSAERLKGVDSTLKIQPAKLEDSAVYLCASSLGGLASGEQFFGPGTRLTVL.

The chain combines TRBV29-1 with TRBJ2-1, with TRBD2 as a possible D gene (6 bases). From germline, CDR1 is SQVTM and CDR2 ANQGSEA. This CDR3 is built from 11 residues. V was clipped by 7 bases and J by 8 bases, with 12 bases between them. The DNA for the CDR3 is TGCAGCGGTTCCGGAGGGTATGAGCAGTTCTTC. It specifies CSGSGGYEQFF.

This sequence joins TRBV24-1 and TRBJ1-2; D is undetermined. The germline gives CDR1 KGHDR, CDR2 SFDVKD. This CDR3 region has 13 residues. The V gene lost 2 bases and the J gene lost 7 bases, with 10 bases spanning the gap. The CDR3: CATSDSGMGGYTF. For the CDR3, the DNA is TGTGCCACCAGTGATTCCGGGATGGGTGGCTACACCTTC.

The chain joins TRBV3-1 (or the pseudogene TRBV3-2) to TRBJ2-2, with 11 bases lining up with TRBD2. The V gene end was trimmed by 0 bases and the J gene end by 4 bases; junction bases not matched to a gene: 4. Germline-derived CDR1 and CDR2 are LGHDT and YNNKEL (reference sequence). The length of the CDR3 is 17 residues. The CDR3 DNA reads as TGTGCCAGCAGCCAAGATAGCGGGAGGGCGGGCACCGGGGAGCTGTTTTTT. Translated: CASSQDSGRAGTGELFF.